These T cell receptor beta chains were read from a single sample in a study of Ad26.COV2.S vaccination and SARS-CoV-2 variants. TCRdb keeps only in-frame clones here, not all; method: immunoSEQ multiplex PCR. The profile shows 85,000 to 120,000 clones, about three quarters of them singletons. Sequencing was performed on peripheral blood, taken after recovery from COVID-19. These receptors were taken from a human donor who had recovered from COVID-19. The conserved cysteine and the conserved F or W are not part of the CDR3 here. Each record gives: CDR3 protein, J gene, D gene, clone size, V gene. D genes are given only for firm matches. Clone size is given for some rows only: seen once, a few or many times, or a class if the clone is expanded.

CDR3aa: ASSQAGTAKNGYT; j_gene: TRBJ1-2; d_gene: .; abundance: .; v_gene: TRBV4-2
CDR3aa: ASSLVGAPGETQY; j_gene: TRBJ2-5; d_gene: .; abundance: .; v_gene: TRBV7-7
CDR3aa: ASSTLAGGFGEQF; j_gene: TRBJ2-1; d_gene: TRBD2; abundance: .; v_gene: TRBV6-5
CDR3aa: ASSDDRAVGGYT; j_gene: TRBJ1-2; d_gene: TRBD1; abundance: .; v_gene: TRBV6-4
CDR3aa: ASSLALGDTGELF; j_gene: TRBJ2-2; d_gene: .; abundance: .; v_gene: TRBV5-1
CDR3aa: ASSLPTSGGYNEQF; j_gene: TRBJ2-1; d_gene: TRBD2; abundance: .; v_gene: TRBV5-4
CDR3aa: ASSSYRGLSSYEQY; j_gene: TRBJ2-7; d_gene: TRBD1; abundance: once; v_gene: TRBV7-2
CDR3aa: ASSTGTSGGYEQY; j_gene: TRBJ2-7; d_gene: TRBD2; abundance: .; v_gene: TRBV28
CDR3aa: ASSENAGNTIY; j_gene: TRBJ1-3; d_gene: .; abundance: .; v_gene: TRBV6-1
CDR3aa: ASRPRGPNQPQH; j_gene: TRBJ1-5; d_gene: .; abundance: .; v_gene: TRBV28
CDR3aa: ATKTSGGAETQY; j_gene: TRBJ2-5; d_gene: TRBD2; abundance: .; v_gene: TRBV7-9
CDR3aa: ASRYRVANTDTQY; j_gene: TRBJ2-3; d_gene: .; abundance: many; v_gene: TRBV4-1
CDR3aa: ASSMRMGAGGYT; j_gene: TRBJ1-2; d_gene: .; abundance: .; v_gene: TRBV19
CDR3aa: ASSSIRTGARSGANVLT; j_gene: TRBJ2-6; d_gene: TRBD1; abundance: .; v_gene: TRBV28
CDR3aa: ASSESGGSQDTQY; j_gene: TRBJ2-3; d_gene: .; abundance: .; v_gene: TRBV10-1
CDR3aa: ASSRSGGAGWDTQY; j_gene: TRBJ2-3; d_gene: TRBD2; abundance: .; v_gene: TRBV7-2
CDR3aa: ASSLVFEAF; j_gene: TRBJ1-1; d_gene: .; abundance: .; v_gene: TRBV11-2
CDR3aa: ASRGGDSGEQY; j_gene: TRBJ2-7; d_gene: .; abundance: .; v_gene: TRBV5-1
CDR3aa: ASSSGTGFYTDTQY; j_gene: TRBJ2-3; d_gene: .; abundance: .; v_gene: TRBV5-6
CDR3aa: ASSSTGTSLGYTQY; j_gene: TRBJ2-3; d_gene: .; abundance: .; v_gene: TRBV4-2
CDR3aa: ASSQDRREGEQF; j_gene: TRBJ2-1; d_gene: .; abundance: few; v_gene: TRBV4-3
CDR3aa: ASRPGLAGATDTQY; j_gene: TRBJ2-3; d_gene: TRBD2; abundance: .; v_gene: TRBV7-6
CDR3aa: ASRYSGTGGYEQY; j_gene: TRBJ2-7; d_gene: TRBD1; abundance: .; v_gene: TRBV6-5
CDR3aa: AIKPGQGLGNEQF; j_gene: TRBJ2-1; d_gene: TRBD1; abundance: .; v_gene: TRBV10-3
CDR3aa: ASMRGGNQETQY; j_gene: TRBJ2-5; d_gene: .; abundance: .; v_gene: TRBV6-6
CDR3aa: ASSSVGQPQH; j_gene: TRBJ1-5; d_gene: .; abundance: .; v_gene: TRBV27
CDR3aa: ASSVALAEDNSPLH; j_gene: TRBJ1-6; d_gene: .; abundance: .; v_gene: TRBV9
CDR3aa: ASSTGQPATNEKLF; j_gene: TRBJ1-4; d_gene: .; abundance: .; v_gene: TRBV11-2
CDR3aa: AWSSGSVETQY; j_gene: TRBJ2-5; d_gene: .; abundance: .; v_gene: TRBV30
CDR3aa: ASSHPTGQGTNSPLH; j_gene: TRBJ1-6; d_gene: TRBD1; abundance: .; v_gene: TRBV4-1
CDR3aa: ASSQAATGNQPQH; j_gene: TRBJ1-5; d_gene: TRBD1; abundance: few; v_gene: TRBV4-1
CDR3aa: ASSLEQEGDIQY; j_gene: TRBJ2-4; d_gene: .; abundance: once; v_gene: TRBV5-1
CDR3aa: ASSPGMNTEAF; j_gene: TRBJ1-1; d_gene: .; abundance: .; v_gene: TRBV5-6
CDR3aa: ASSVESQTYEQY; j_gene: TRBJ2-7; d_gene: .; abundance: .; v_gene: TRBV9
CDR3aa: ASSLQGWDQPQH; j_gene: TRBJ1-5; d_gene: .; abundance: .; v_gene: TRBV6-5
CDR3aa: ASKLGQEMTDTQY; j_gene: TRBJ2-3; d_gene: TRBD1; abundance: once; v_gene: TRBV27
CDR3aa: ASSQARGLQETQY; j_gene: TRBJ2-5; d_gene: .; abundance: .; v_gene: TRBV4-3
CDR3aa: ASSSVRGNNYGYT; j_gene: TRBJ1-2; d_gene: .; abundance: .; v_gene: TRBV28
CDR3aa: ASRNSNEKLF; j_gene: TRBJ1-4; d_gene: .; abundance: .; v_gene: TRBV28
CDR3aa: ASSFPGNTGELF; j_gene: TRBJ2-2; d_gene: .; abundance: .; v_gene: TRBV5-6
CDR3aa: ATSLRGAVTDTQY; j_gene: TRBJ2-3; d_gene: .; abundance: few; v_gene: TRBV15
CDR3aa: ASSQGAGGETQY; j_gene: TRBJ2-5; d_gene: TRBD1; abundance: .; v_gene: TRBV3-1/TRBV3-2
CDR3aa: ASSSSTAPNEKLF; j_gene: TRBJ1-4; d_gene: .; abundance: medium-sized; v_gene: TRBV28
CDR3aa: ASSLERLAYNEQF; j_gene: TRBJ2-1; d_gene: .; abundance: .; v_gene: TRBV11-2
CDR3aa: ASSLASGANVLT; j_gene: TRBJ2-6; d_gene: .; abundance: .; v_gene: TRBV6-6
CDR3aa: ASRSGTGATYEQY; j_gene: TRBJ2-7; d_gene: TRBD1; abundance: few; v_gene: TRBV27
CDR3aa: ASSQERRARWTEAF; j_gene: TRBJ1-1; d_gene: .; abundance: .; v_gene: TRBV4-1
CDR3aa: ASSLTSNQPQH; j_gene: TRBJ1-5; d_gene: .; abundance: once; v_gene: TRBV6-5
CDR3aa: ASSLAWGGLGTQY; j_gene: TRBJ2-5; d_gene: .; abundance: .; v_gene: TRBV7-2
CDR3aa: ASSYSETGQGQPQH; j_gene: TRBJ1-5; d_gene: TRBD1; abundance: .; v_gene: TRBV6-5
CDR3aa: ASSRQGTQY; j_gene: TRBJ2-3; d_gene: TRBD1; abundance: .; v_gene: TRBV11-2
CDR3aa: ASSLGVGAEAF; j_gene: TRBJ1-1; d_gene: .; abundance: .; v_gene: TRBV5-1
CDR3aa: ASSERGQPQH; j_gene: TRBJ1-5; d_gene: .; abundance: .; v_gene: TRBV6-1
CDR3aa: ASSQERTARNQPQH; j_gene: TRBJ1-5; d_gene: .; abundance: .; v_gene: TRBV4-1
CDR3aa: ASSSVAGGMTDTQY; j_gene: TRBJ2-3; d_gene: TRBD2; abundance: once; v_gene: TRBV5-1
CDR3aa: ASSQGQGDGYT; j_gene: TRBJ1-2; d_gene: TRBD1; abundance: once; v_gene: TRBV19
CDR3aa: ASSQDQGAVGNYGYT; j_gene: TRBJ1-2; d_gene: TRBD1; abundance: .; v_gene: TRBV14